This paragraph reports one T cell receptor (beta chain). The junction does not match germline at one end; this may be a read error. Germline V gene sequence: CDR1 LGHNA, CDR2 YNFKEQ. CDR3 length: 15 residues. This entry is derived from a study of tumor and adjacent non-tumor tissue in lung cancer. Overall study context: The patients, some ten men and about five women, were roughly 31 to 80 with stage I to III disease.

TCRbeta libraries were built with three rounds of nested PCR, modified from ARM-PCR. TCRdb used MiXCR to reprocess the multiplex PCR reads, holding one entry per CDR3 protein. The sample records 70,000 to 90,000 distinct CDR3 sequences, roughly 80% being singletons. The template was RNA from unsorted bulk tissue. The TCR comes from a woman in her forties or fifties with non-small cell lung cancer. The specimen sequenced was lung tumor tissue. This chain joins TRBV4-2 and TRBJ2-2; D might be TRBD1 (5 bases). Written as DNA, the CDR3 is TGTGCCAGCGGCCAAGATTTGACAGTCACCGGGGAGCTGTTTTTT. Protein product: CASGQDLTVTGELFF.